The entry below describes one T cell receptor (beta chain). Antigen specificity is unknown. The CDR3 has 17 amino acids. V lost 3 bases and J lost 2; bases outside the gene matches: 10. The germline CDR1 and CDR2 sequences are SGHNT and YYREEE (reference sequence). The source of the sample is a study of shared clonotypes between healthy human individuals. Notes on the study in general: Few donors limited the genetic and exposure-history diversity represented.

Sequencing used immunoSEQ multiplex PCR; TCRdb keeps in-frame clones, though not all of them. Among some 2,100,000 clones listed, almost 96% were seen once. This receptor was obtained from a man in his late teens or twenties in good health. The rearrangement links TRBV5-4 to TRBJ2-2; 7 positions agree with TRBD2. Sequences were obtained from naive CD4+ T cells sorted from blood. Described subset: CD45RA+ positively selected. CDR3 region: CASSSYGGSGNTGELFF. CDR3 DNA sequence: TGTGCCAGCAGCTCCTATGGCGGGAGCGGAAACACCGGGGAGCTGTTTTTT.